The 23 T cell receptor beta chains below were found in one sample sequenced in a study of Ad26.COV2.S vaccination and SARS-CoV-2 variants. The treatment was: 15 to 20 received Ad26.COV2.S at low or high dose, single or two shots; roughly five received placebo; per-sample allocation not given. Samples analyzed were those drawn on day 63 after the first vaccine or placebo injection. Data came from immunoSEQ multiplex PCR; TCRdb stores just in-frame clones and leaves some out. The sample gives about 350,000 clones, about 89% of which show up once; approximately 5% is in the top ten. The sequencing here drew on peripheral blood, taken in a trial of Ad26.COV2.S vaccine versus placebo. Receptors were obtained from a person aged 18-65 years who received the Ad26.COV2.S COVID-19 vaccine or a placebo.

DNA for the CDR3: TGTGCCAGCAGTTTCATCTCTACGAACTCCAATGAGCAGTTCTTC. It encodes CASSFISTNSNEQFF. The chain has TRBV27 and TRBJ2-1; D is undetermined. V lost 3 bases and J 6 bases, leaving 15 bases between the germline ends. Per germline, CDR1 MNHEY and CDR2 SMNVEV (reference sequence). The CDR3 sequence is 15 residues long.

This clone was counted only a few times. The chain links TRBV18 to TRBJ2-3; D unresolved. Germline V gene sequence: CDR1 KGHSH, CDR2 LQKENI. The CDR3 consists of 13 residues. Trimming shortened V by 1 base and J by 2 bases, and 4 bases separated the two germline ends. CDR3 coding DNA: TGTGCCAGCTCACCACGGACCACAGATACGCAGTATTTT. Protein sequence: CASSPRTTDTQYF. Full variable domain (missing parts from reference TRBV18 and TRBJ2-3): NAGVMQNPRHLVRRRGQEARLRCSPMKGHSHVYWYRQLPEEGLKFMVYLQKENIIDESGMPKERFSAEFPKEGPSILRIQQVVRGDSAAYFCASSPRTTDTQYFGPGTRLTVL.

J is TRBJ1-2 and V is TRBV18; unclear D gene. This CDR3 has 16 amino acids. Trimming removed 1 base at V and 4 bases at J, with 16 bases between. CDR1 is KGHSH and CDR2 is LQKENI in the germline V gene. The CDR3: CASSPLQFSDAYGYTF. CDR3 in DNA: TGTGCCAGCTCACCACTCCAATTCAGCGACGCCTATGGCTACACCTTC.

The V gene is TRBV11-2, the J gene TRBJ2-2; 10 bases are shared with TRBD1. Per the germline V gene, CDR1 is SGHAT and CDR2 is FQNNGV. J gave up 4 bases and V 5 bases, and 7 bases lay outside the gene matches. CDR3 length equals 16 residues. The CDR3 reads CASSHPGQGPTGELFF. CDR3 coding DNA: TGTGCCAGCAGCCATCCGGGACAGGGGCCCACCGGGGAGCTGTTTTTT. Drawing the rest from reference TRBV11-2 and TRBJ2-2, the complete variable domain is EAGVAQSPRYKIIEKRQSVAFWCNPISGHATLYWYQQILGQGPKLLIQFQNNGVVDDSQLPKDRFSAERLKGVDSTLKIQPAKLEDSAVYLCASSHPGQGPTGELFFGEGSRLTVL.

V gene TRBV5-6 combines with J gene TRBJ2-2; D remains unclear. Germline V lookup: CDR1 SGHDT, CDR2 YYEEEE. CDR3 length: 13 residues. Trimming cost V 0 bases and J 7 bases, with 7 bases left between them. The CDR3 is CASSLGHFGELFF. The CDR3 nucleotides are TGTGCCAGCAGCTTGGGGCACTTCGGGGAGCTGTTTTTT.

The genes are TRBV14 and TRBJ1-1; D perhaps matches TRBD1 (6 bases). The CDR3 has 14 residues. The germline V gene encodes CDR1 SGHDN and CDR2 FVKESK. The V gene lost 4 bases and the J gene lost 4 bases, with 13 bases spanning the gap. DNA for the CDR3: TGTGCCAGCAGCCGAGCCAGGGGAGGCACTGAAGCTTTCTTT. Translation: CASSRARGGTEAFF.

The chain employs TRBV7-7 and TRBJ1-1; a possible D gene is TRBD1 (5 bases). CDR1 SSHAT and CDR2 FNYEAQ come from the germline V gene (reference sequence). The V gene lost 5 bases and the J gene lost 7 bases, with 11 bases spanning the gap. The CDR3 loop spans 12 amino acids. The DNA for the CDR3 is TGTGCCAGCAGCGAAAGCGGGGGTGAAGCTTTCTTT. Its protein is CASSESGGEAFF.

The chain recombines TRBV29-1 with TRBJ1-4, with 9 bases aligning to TRBD1. J was trimmed by 6 bases and V by 6 bases; bases with no gene match: 5. The CDR3 is 13 residues long. CDR1 is SQVTM, CDR2 ANQGSEA, per germline. DNA for the CDR3: TGCAGCGTCGCAACAGGGGGCGATGAAAAACTGTTTTTT. It encodes CSVATGGDEKLFF.

In its sample, this clone was seen once. The gene calls are TRBV7-2 and TRBJ1-2, with 8 bases lining up with TRBD1. Germline CDR1 is SGHTA and CDR2 is FQGNSA. Trimming took 4 bases from V and 6 from J; bases not matched to a gene: 10. The CDR3 is 15 amino acids. CDR3 bases: TGTGCCAGCAGCTCAAGGACAGGGAGGAGTAATGGCTACACCTTC. Encoded protein: CASSSRTGRSNGYTF.

The genes are TRBV6-2 or TRBV6-3 and TRBJ2-2; 7 bases fit TRBD1. CDR3 length: 16 residues. The germline V gene has CDR1 MNHEY and CDR2 SVGEGT. J was trimmed by 1 base and V by 5 bases; bases with no gene match: 7. CDR3 sequence: CASSRNRGENTGELFF. CDR3 nucleotide sequence: TGTGCCAGCAGTAGGAACAGGGGCGAGAACACCGGGGAGCTGTTTTTT.

The rearrangement uses TRBV11-2 and TRBJ1-4; maybe TRBD1 (6 bases). The CDR3 length is 14 residues. The germline gives CDR1 SGHAT, CDR2 FQNNGV. Trimming removed 1 base at V and 10 bases at J, with 13 bases between. The CDR3 here is CASSLAQGRGKLFF. The CDR3 bases are TGTGCCAGCAGCTTAGCCCAGGGGAGGGGAAAACTGTTTTTT.

The chain uses TRBV19 and TRBJ2-7, with 7 bases aligning to TRBD1. Germline trimming cut 5 bases from V and 4 bases from J; bases unmatched to any gene: 5. Germline CDR1 LNHDA, CDR2 SQIVND (reference sequence). This CDR3 region has 13 residues. The CDR3 reads CASSQDRDYEQYF. CDR3 DNA: TGTGCCAGTAGTCAAGACAGGGATTACGAGCAGTACTTC.

J is TRBJ2-3 and V is TRBV27; possibly TRBD1 for D (6 bases). Germline assignment: CDR1 MNHEY and CDR2 SMNVEV (reference sequence). Trimming cost V 5 bases and J 1 base, with 16 bases left between them. The CDR3 contains 16 residues. CDR3 DNA: TGTGCCAGCAGTCCGAAAAGGGGGTTACGCACAGATACGCAGTATTTT. Translating gives CASSPKRGLRTDTQYF.

The chain links TRBV5-6 to TRBJ1-2; D unclear. The CDR3 is 15 residues long. Germline assignment: CDR1 SGHDT and CDR2 YYEEEE. V was trimmed by 1 base and J by 1 base, leaving 11 bases between them. CDR3 protein: CASSLRSTLNYGYTF. CDR3 nucleotide sequence: TGTGCCAGCAGCTTGAGGTCCACTCTTAACTATGGCTACACCTTC.

The rearrangement joins TRBV7-9 to TRBJ2-2; D might be TRBD1 (6 bases). V was shortened by 0 bases and J by 7 bases, with 12 bases between the two germline ends. Germline V gene lookup returns CDR1 SEHNR and CDR2 FQNEAQ (reference sequence). The CDR3 is made up of 15 amino acids. Here the CDR3 reads CASSLADRFHGELFF. The DNA of the CDR3 is TGTGCCAGCAGCTTAGCTGACAGGTTTCACGGGGAGCTGTTTTTT.

This chain links TRBV5-4 with TRBJ2-7; D is perhaps TRBD1 (5 bases). V was cut by 5 bases and J by 5 bases, with 17 bases left in between. Germline V lookup: CDR1 SGHNT, CDR2 YYREEE (reference sequence). This CDR3 comprises 14 residues. CDR3 residues: CASSKTDIPDEQYF. The CDR3 DNA follows: TGTGCCAGCAGTAAAACGGACATCCCCGACGAGCAGTACTTC. The full variable domain, its missing parts supplied by reference TRBV5-4 and TRBJ2-7, is ETGVTQSPTHLIKTRGQQVTLRCSSQSGHNTVSWYQQALGQGPQFIFQYYREEENGRGNFPPRFSGLQFPNYSSELNVNALELDDSALYLCASSKTDIPDEQYFGPGTRLTVT.

The V and J genes are TRBV5-6 and TRBJ2-7; no reliable D call. The germline CDR1 and CDR2 sequences are SGHDT and YYEEEE. The ends were cut back, 0 bases at V and 3 bases at J, with 7 bases in the middle. The CDR3 runs to 13 residues. CDR3 residues: CASSLVSRYEQYF. DNA for the CDR3: TGTGCCAGCAGCTTGGTCAGTCGCTACGAGCAGTACTTC.

The rearrangement uses TRBV7-2 and TRBJ1-2; the match to TRBD1 covers 9 bases. V was pared by 6 bases and J by 1 base, with 3 bases of the junction left unmatched. The germline CDR1 and CDR2 sequences are SGHTA and FQGNSA. The CDR3 is 14 residues long. CDR3 bases: TGTGCCAGCAGGAGGACAGGGGATAACTATGGCTACACCTTC. Protein product: CASRRTGDNYGYTF.

V usage is TRBV28 and J usage is TRBJ1-5; maybe TRBD1 (5 bases). V was shortened by 3 bases and J by 1 base, with 10 bases between the two germline ends. In germline, CDR1 is MDHEN, CDR2 SYDVKM. The CDR3 length is 15 residues. CDR3 loop: CASSLRGLSNQPQHF. The CDR3 region has the DNA TGTGCCAGCAGTTTGCGGGGGTTGAGCAATCAGCCCCAGCATTTT.

V usage is TRBV6-1 and J usage is TRBJ2-3; the D is unclear. The germline V and J ends were trimmed by 2 bases and 3 bases, with 6 bases remaining between them. This CDR3 region has 13 residues. CDR1 and CDR2 from the germline V gene are MNHNS and SASEGT. The DNA for the CDR3 is TGTGCCAGCAGTGAATTTAGAACAGATACGCAGTATTTT. Translating it yields CASSEFRTDTQYF.

The rearrangement joins TRBV7-2 to TRBJ2-3; a possible D gene is TRBD1 (6 bases). V lost 4 bases and J 6 bases, leaving 11 bases between the germline ends. Germline V lookup: CDR1 SGHTA, CDR2 FQGNSA. There are 13 residues in the CDR3. CDR3 residues: CASSSRGADTQYF. The CDR3 coding sequence is TGTGCCAGCAGCTCCAGGGGCGCCGATACGCAGTATTTT.

J is TRBJ2-1 and V is TRBV30; no firm D call. Germline V gene sequence: CDR1 GTSNPN, CDR2 SVGIG (reference sequence). The length of the CDR3 is 14 residues. Trimming stripped 1 base from V and 8 bases from J, with 15 bases between. This CDR3 is CAWSDPEGADEQFF. The CDR3 DNA sequence: TGTGCCTGGAGTGACCCAGAAGGTGCGGATGAGCAGTTCTTC.

V and J are TRBV19 and TRBJ2-1, with 8 nucleotides matching TRBD2. Looked up from germline, CDR1 is LNHDA and CDR2 is SQIVND (reference sequence). CDR3 length: 17 residues. Trimming at V came to 2 bases and at J to 4 bases, leaving 10 bases not matched to a gene. CDR3 DNA: TGTGCCAGTAGTATAACCCTCGGTAGCGGGGCGTACAATGAGCAGTTCTTC. Amino acids: CASSITLGSGAYNEQFF.